This TCR beta chain was recovered during a study of human T cells and chemical hapten exposure (dated by TCRdb to about 2021). Broadly, across the study: For sensitization, 2% DPC in acetone was applied to an approximately 2 cm by approximately 2 cm area of upper inner arm skin. This study followed changes in the peripheral blood TCR repertoire in vivo during primary and secondary sensitization of alopecia patients to the hapten diphenylcyclopropenone (DPC). Patch tests used Finn chambers with 0.01% DPC on the upper back, scored after 6 days by International Contact Dermatitis Research Group standards. Alopecia areata with under or over 50% scalp involvement, alopecia totalis and alopecia universalis were represented in the patient cohort, which was mostly female. Patients additionally received weekly therapeutic DPC doses to the scalp throughout the approximately 25-week study period. Blood for TCR sequencing was provided by twenty-nine alopecia patients at one to four time points (pre-sensitization, 2, 6 and 24 weeks). Patient blood was sampled pre-sensitization (week 0) and at 2, 6 and about 24 weeks after DPC sensitization. Libraries were pooled for sequencing, and variation in per-sample TCR yields was attributed mainly to small differences in library volumes within the pool.

Library construction relied on RACE. This sample was sequenced with a NextSeq 500. During library preparation, unique molecular identifiers were attached to individual cDNA molecules so that TCRs could be counted in a quantitative, reproducible way. Each blood RNA sample was used to sequence both TCR alpha and TCR beta chains. Turning to the authors' computational methods: A median of around 96,000 TCRs per sample was observed, with a range of about 20,000 to 750,000. The Decombinator software suite was used to annotate V, J and CDR3 in the TCR reads. For the PS versus PT1 abundance plots, all samples were subsampled to the same number of TCRs (28,000). Expanded TCRs were defined as absent before sensitization and observed at least eight times at the 2-week time point. The public reads were quality trimmed at Q25 with fastp and then assembled into clones with MiXCR by TCRdb, keeping productive beta chains. Entries are consolidated by CDR3 protein sequence, retaining the most common genes and DNA. The V and J calls shown here were made by TCRdb, not taken from the authors' results. Across this sample there are some 51,000 distinct CDR3 sequences, with 8.5% to 10% seen only once. The top ten clonotypes cover about 14% of the sample.

V is shortened by 4 bases, J by 6 bases, and the region joining them spans 10 bases. The germline V gene provides CDR1 SGHVS and CDR2 FNYEAQ. The CDR3 has 12 amino acids, counting the end cysteine and phenylalanine. Only CDR3 DNA is held: 36 bases, read in frame from base 1. Study-wide conclusions, independent of this receptor: Significantly more large CDR3 similarity clusters were formed by expanded TCRs than by pre-sensitization or healthy control sets, consistent with antigen-driven responses. Repeated subsampling changed both the strength of the expansion versus patch-test correlation and the threshold at which the correlation became significant. Because all patients had alopecia, a presumed autoimmune disease, the immune response of the patients might differ from that of healthy individuals. Patch test score was positively correlated with the number of PT1 expanded TCRs, with significance at thresholds 8, 16 and 32 but not at 4. The number of TCRs above 1 in 1000 frequency did not change with DPC sensitization; there was no evidence of global repertoire structure alterations.

The sample's time point label is to be understood as: pre-sensitization, week 0. Explained via the paper, the treatment or condition label denotes: therapeutic diphenylcyclopropenone sensitization with weekly scalp DPC. At every patch-test visit, the blood draw took place before the patch test was put on. Eligible patients were aged 18 to 70, diagnosed with alopecia, deemed suitable for DPC therapy, and excluded if pregnant. Total RNA was extracted from unfractionated whole blood collected in Tempus Blood RNA tubes. This clonotype was observed at least ten times. The antigen this receptor binds is unknown. No base quality values were provided; no much bigger clone lies one nucleotide off.

Recombination connected TRBV7-6 to TRBJ2-7, and perhaps TRBD1 as D gene, on 5 matching bases. This clonotype was obtained from a middle-aged woman with alopecia areata. Some clones in this sample may be carry-over from other donors' samples. Material: whole blood, obtained in connection with sensitization to the hapten diphenylcyclopropenone (DPC). The CDR3 sequence is CASSSQGSEQYF. The DNA sequence follows: TGTGCCAGCAGCTCCCAGGGTAGCGAGCAGTACTTC.